Each of the 8 T cell receptor beta chains below was sequenced from the same sample in a study of blood T cell repertoires in COVID-19. Here immunoSEQ multiplex PCR was the method, and the copy in TCRdb shows in-frame clones only, minus some. The table includes nearly 350,000 clones, 65% to 85% detected once. The sequencing input was peripheral blood. Receptors originate from a man younger than 40 with active or convalescent COVID-19.

The rearrangement links TRBV7-9 to TRBJ1-1; no reliable D call. The CDR3 spans 12 residues. Germline CDR1 SEHNR, CDR2 FQNEAQ (reference sequence). Deletions cut 0 bases from V and 8 bases from J, with 7 bases between. The CDR3 here is CASSLAPGEAFF. In nucleotides, the CDR3 is TGTGCCAGCAGCTTAGCCCCAGGCGAAGCTTTCTTT.

The rearrangement links TRBV18 to TRBJ2-1; D is unclear. The CDR3 runs to 12 residues. V shed 4 bases and J shed 3 bases, with 4 bases lying between them. The V gene's germline CDR1 is KGHSH and CDR2 LQKENI. In DNA form, the CDR3 reads TGTGCCAGCTCACACTTCTACAATGAGCAGTTCTTC. It encodes CASSHFYNEQFF.

The genes are TRBV29-1 and TRBJ2-1; 9 bases match TRBD2. CDR1 is SQVTM and CDR2 is ANQGSEA in the germline V gene. V gave up 2 bases and J gave up 6 bases; unmatched junction bases: 5. CDR3 length equals 14 residues. DNA for the CDR3: TGCAGCGTTGAACGCGGGGGGGCCGGCAATGAGCAGTTCTTC. Encoded protein: CSVERGGAGNEQFF.

The V gene is TRBV6-1, the J gene TRBJ1-2; D unclear. V shed 0 bases and J shed 4 bases, with 9 bases lying between them. CDR1 and CDR2 from the germline V gene are MNHNS and SASEGT. The CDR3 covers 14 residues. The CDR3 spells CASSEADTGYGYTF. The CDR3 DNA reads TGTGCCAGCAGTGAAGCAGATACGGGCTATGGCTACACCTTC.

The rearrangement joins TRBV27 to TRBJ2-7; 9 nucleotides agree with TRBD1. Trimming took 3 bases from V and 12 from J; bases not matched to a gene: 15. CDR3 length equals 15 residues. Germline loops: CDR1 MNHEY, CDR2 SMNVEV (reference sequence). CDR3 residues: CASSLEGQGLSRWYF. As DNA, the CDR3 is TGTGCCAGCAGTTTGGAGGGACAGGGCCTATCACGGTGGTACTTC.

This chain connects TRBV15 to TRBJ1-2, with a possible D match to TRBD1 (5 bases). The CDR3 has 16 residues. V lost 0 bases, J lost 4 bases, and 15 bases lay in between. CDR1 and CDR2 (germline): LNHNV, YYDKDF (reference sequence). For the CDR3, the DNA is TGTGCCACCAGCAGAGACCGCCTCCAGGGTGGCTATGGCTACACCTTC. Protein: CATSRDRLQGGYGYTF.

The genes are TRBV28 and TRBJ2-1; a weak D match, TRBD1 (6 bases). CDR3 size: 16 residues. Trimming took off 6 bases at V and 7 bases at J, with 22 bases between the two ends. Germline values: CDR1 MDHEN, CDR2 SYDVKM. The CDR3 loop reads CASRGFLGRQENEQFF. The CDR3 nucleotides read TGTGCCAGCAGGGGGTTTCTTGGCCGACAGGAAAATGAGCAGTTCTTC.

J is TRBJ2-1 and V is TRBV10-2, with D maybe TRBD2 (6 bases). The germline V gene encodes CDR1 WSHSY and CDR2 SAAADI. This CDR3 is built from 14 residues. V lost 7 bases to trimming and J lost 7 bases, with 17 bases between them. This CDR3 reads CASTFRETGNEQFF. The DNA for the CDR3 is TGCGCCAGCACTTTCCGGGAGACCGGGAATGAGCAGTTCTTC.